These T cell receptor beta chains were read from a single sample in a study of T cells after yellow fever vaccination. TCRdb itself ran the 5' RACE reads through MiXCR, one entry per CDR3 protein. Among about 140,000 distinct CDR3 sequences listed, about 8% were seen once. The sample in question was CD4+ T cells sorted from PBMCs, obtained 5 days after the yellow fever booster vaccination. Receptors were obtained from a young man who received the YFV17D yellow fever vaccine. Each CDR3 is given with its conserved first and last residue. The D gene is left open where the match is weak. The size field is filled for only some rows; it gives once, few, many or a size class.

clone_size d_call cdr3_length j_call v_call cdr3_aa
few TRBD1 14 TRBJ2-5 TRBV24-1 CATSHDRGSETQYF
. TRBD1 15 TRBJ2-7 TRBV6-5 CASSYGQGASYEQYF
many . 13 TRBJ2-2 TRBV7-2 CASSLPGSGELFF
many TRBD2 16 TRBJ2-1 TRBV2 CASRRVGLAEGYEQFF
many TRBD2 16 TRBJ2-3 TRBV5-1 CASSKEAGGPLDTQYF
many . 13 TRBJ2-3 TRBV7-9 CASSSRGPDTQYF
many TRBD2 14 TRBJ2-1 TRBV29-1 CSVAGTSGINEQFF
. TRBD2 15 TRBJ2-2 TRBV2 CASRRPAGNTGELFF
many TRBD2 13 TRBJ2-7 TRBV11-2 CASSPTSGYEQYF
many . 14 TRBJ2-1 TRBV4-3 CASSQVGTFNEQFF
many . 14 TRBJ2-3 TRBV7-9 CASSLRDFSDTQYF
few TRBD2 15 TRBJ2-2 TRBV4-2 CASRRGEGNTGELFF
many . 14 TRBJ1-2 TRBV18 CASSRDKLNYGYTF
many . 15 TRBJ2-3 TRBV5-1 CASSFSASSTDTQYF
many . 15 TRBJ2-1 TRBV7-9 CASSPTGGSYNEQFF
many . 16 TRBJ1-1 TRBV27 CASSRTARVANTEAFF
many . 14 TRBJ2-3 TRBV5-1 CASSLIQGADTQYF
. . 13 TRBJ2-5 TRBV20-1 CSAKWGAGETQYF
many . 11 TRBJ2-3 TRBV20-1 CSLPGLDTQYF
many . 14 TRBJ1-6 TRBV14 CASSQESDNSPLHF
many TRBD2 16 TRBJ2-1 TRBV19 CASSVRLARSYNEQFF
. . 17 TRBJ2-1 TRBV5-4 CASSLDPPGTVGNEQFF
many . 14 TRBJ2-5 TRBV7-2 CASSVGGLPETQYF
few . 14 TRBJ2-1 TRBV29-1 CSVYNRGGNNEQFF
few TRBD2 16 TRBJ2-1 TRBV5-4 CASSLFLAGGSNEQFF
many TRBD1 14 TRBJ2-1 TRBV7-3 CASSQGVVGDEQFF
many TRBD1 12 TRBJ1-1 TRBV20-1 CSAGQVNTEAFF
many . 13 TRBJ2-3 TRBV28 CASRTTGPDTQYF
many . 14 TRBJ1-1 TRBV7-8 CASSLARGNTEAFF
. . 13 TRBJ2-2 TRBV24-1 CATRATNTVELFF
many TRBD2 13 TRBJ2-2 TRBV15 CAAQAGEAGELFF
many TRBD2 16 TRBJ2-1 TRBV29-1 CSAASLGLSRSDEQFF
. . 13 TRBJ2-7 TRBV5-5 CASSLGLQYEQYF
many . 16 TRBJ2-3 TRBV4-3 CASSQDRGLGTDTQYF
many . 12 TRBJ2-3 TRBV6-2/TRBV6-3 CASSYWVDTQYF
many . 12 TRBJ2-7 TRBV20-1 CSADERMGEQYF
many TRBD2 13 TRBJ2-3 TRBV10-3 CATLAGETDTQYF
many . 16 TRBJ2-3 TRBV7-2 CASSPRLRASTDTQYF
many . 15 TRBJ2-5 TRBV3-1 CASSRTRTAQETQYF
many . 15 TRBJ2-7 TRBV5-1 CASSLETVSSYEQYF
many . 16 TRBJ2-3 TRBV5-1 CASSLGNSLSTDTQYF
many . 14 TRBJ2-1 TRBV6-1 CASSLNAPGDEQFF
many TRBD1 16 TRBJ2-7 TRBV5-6 CASSSNSGTGLGEQYF
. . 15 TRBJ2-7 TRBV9 CASSRRPQGGYEQYF
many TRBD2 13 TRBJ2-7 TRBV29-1 CSVEFQRGYEQYF
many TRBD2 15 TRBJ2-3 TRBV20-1 CSARRTSGGTDTQYF
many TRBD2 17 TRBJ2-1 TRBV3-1 CASSQELGSGAYNEQFF
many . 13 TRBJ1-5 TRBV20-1 CSAFPGGNQPQHF
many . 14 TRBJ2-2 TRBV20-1 CSARESGSPGELFF
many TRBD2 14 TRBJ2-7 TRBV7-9 CASSLSGTGYEQYF
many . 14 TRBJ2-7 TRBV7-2 CASSPGGPPYEQYF
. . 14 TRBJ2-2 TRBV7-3 CASSLDYNTGELFF
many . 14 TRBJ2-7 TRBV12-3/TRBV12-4 CASSFTTIPHEQYF
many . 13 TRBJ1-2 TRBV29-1 CSVARGSDYGYTF
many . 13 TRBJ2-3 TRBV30 CAWSVRVTDTQYF
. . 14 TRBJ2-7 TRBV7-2 CASSPGGGAGKFYF
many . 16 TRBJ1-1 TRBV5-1 CASSHGRYREGSEAFF
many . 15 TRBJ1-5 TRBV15 CATSRDPTASQPQHF
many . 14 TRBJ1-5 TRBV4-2 CASSQDHRHQPQHF
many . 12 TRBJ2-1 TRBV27 CASSLINNEQFF